This paragraph reports one TCR beta chain. Its antigen is as yet unknown. The entry originates in a study of long-term antiretroviral therapy in people with HIV. Survey-level resolution applied to immunoSEQ assay v3.0. Method: immunoSEQ multiplex PCR; TCRdb's copy keeps in-frame clones and lacks some. The sample yields some 27,000 clones, approximately 86% seen once. Study observations and caveats: Repertoires from HIV showed CDR3 length ranges narrower than those of controls. Repertoire dominance by clones expanded before ART was seen at all time points.

The ends lost 5 bases at V and 1 base at J; junction bases unmatched: 6. Germline V gives CDR1 SGHRS, CDR2 YFSETQ. This CDR3 has 15 residues. All participants with HIV were treated in the United States. The sequencing here drew on unsorted PBMCs, taken 3 years after starting antiretroviral therapy. This clonotype originated in a man aged 40-49 years with HIV. The chain links TRBV5-1 to TRBJ2-5; 9 nucleotides line up with TRBD1. The CDR3 DNA reads as TGCGCCAGCAGTCGTGCACAGGGGGCCCAAGAGACCCAGTACTTC. It codes for CASSRAQGAQETQYF.